This TCR beta chain was documented in a study of T cells expressing NK-cell markers (dated by TCRdb to the early 2020s). Study-wide context: TCR beta-chain repertoires were profiled in sorted CD3+CD56+NKG2C+, CD3+CD56+NKG2C- and CD3+CD56-NKG2C+ T-cell subsets from several donors. Among the eight sequenced donors, only one was HCMV-seronegative, while the other seven were HCMV-seropositive. Sequencing of the libraries produced 2 x 150 bp reads on Illumina HiSeq 2000/2500, MiSeq or NextSeq. Randomly selected healthy volunteers, three men and five women, were used as the eight sequenced donors.

Sequencing relied on an Illumina HiSeq 2000. TCR beta cDNA libraries were made by 5'RACE template switching that added a universal primer site and unique molecular identifiers. Synthesis of cDNA was primed from the TCR beta constant segment and was followed by two consecutive PCR amplification steps. The original methods were these. MIGEC handled demultiplexing of the reads and grouping by UMI, while MiTCR was used to assemble and quantify clonotypes. To remove erroneous sequences, TCR cDNA sequences were retained only when supported by two or more reads. The tcR package was used for downstream repertoire analysis, and clonotypes were matched between fractions using CDR3 nucleotide sequence together with V segment. VDJmatch was used to annotate antigen specificity against VDJdb, with one amino acid substitution in CDR3 permitted. TCRdb reprocessed the reads; each CDR3 protein sequence makes one entry, and DNA is unavailable. TCRdb's processing, not the study's, gives the V and J calls here. The sample's table lists a count of fewer than 400,000 distinct CDR3 sequences. Of the sample, around 4.9% falls within the top ten clones.

From a lookup of the germline V gene (reference sequence), CDR1 and CDR2 are SGHAT and FQDESV. The cysteine opens and the phenylalanine closes a CDR3 of 17 amino acids. The DNA is unrecorded. The paper as a whole reports these results and caveats: Those dominant clonotypes were again the most abundant among CD3+CD56-NKG2C+ cells in a few donors, at roughly 25-65%. It remained unclear whether the expanded NKG2C-expressing T cell clones were specific for HCMV antigens. In six donors, the dominant CD3+CD56+NKG2C+ clonotypes were among the top 10 CD8+ clonotypes and accounted for about 1.0-7.5% of CD8+ T cells.

About this clonotype itself: This clone's antigen is unknown.

HCMV serostatus was determined by detecting HCMV-specific IgG in serum with a commercial ELISA kit. Ficoll density gradient centrifugation was used to isolate peripheral blood mononuclear cells from blood. The origin of this receptor is a man aged 18-70 years in good health. What was sequenced was blood T cells: a sorted CD56 or NKG2C T cell subset, CD4+ or CD8+ T cells, or bulk PBMC T cells (not recorded which). The chain is encoded by TRBV11-1 joined to TRBJ2-5; the D call of TRBD2 rests on TCRdb alone, since no DNA is present to check it. The CDR3 has the sequence CASSRQQVAGGPETQYF.